This T cell receptor delta chain is from a study of γδ T cells in repeated Plasmodium falciparum infection. Details on this clone: The antigen is undetermined. The translation of this DNA and the TCRdb protein of a much larger clone differ at residue 3, probably owing to a read error; the protein shown here is translated from the DNA.

TCRdb called clones anew from the multiplex PCR reads with CATT. The sample lists 90,000 to 95,000 delta-chain clones, 0.85% to 1% occurring once. Overall study results and limits: Vdelta2-negative gammadelta repertoires appeared less diverse and less shared in Malian than Australian children.

Flow sorting of PBMC yielded separate Vgamma9/Vdelta2+ and Vdelta2-negative gammadelta T cell populations for bulk repertoire analysis. Trimming at V came to 8 bases and at J to 2 bases, leaving 22 bases not matched to a gene. The CDR3 extends over 19 amino acids. Germline lookup yields CDR1 GEAIGNYY and CDR2 EKD. The material sequenced was gamma-delta T cells from blood. This chain links TRDV2 with TRDJ1, with TRDD3 matching 10 bases. The J gene, absent from TCRdb, was called here by matching the DNA to germline. The TCR sequence derives from a pool of human donors (malaria-infected and uninfected, not separated). The CDR3 bases are TGTGCCTATGCAGGCCTACCTCAGGGGGATACGTCACTTACCGATAAACTCATCTTT. This codes for CAYAGLPQGDTSLTDKLIF.